A selection of T cell receptor beta chains follows, all from one sample in a study of cytomegalovirus exposure and HLA in healthy donors. The protocol was immunoSEQ multiplex PCR, while the TCRdb copy is restricted to in-frame clones and leaves out a portion. The table shows 98,000 or so clones, with under 85% occurring only once. Sequencing was performed on PBMCs. All receptors derive from a man aged 35 to 55 in good health and CMV-seronegative. The CDR3 runs from the conserved cysteine through the conserved F or W.

cdr3_length j_call v_call cdr3_aa
15 TRBJ2-1 TRBV11-3 CASSLDRQGYNEQFF
13 TRBJ2-1 TRBV11-2 CASSYRSYNEQFF
20 TRBJ2-3 TRBV28 CASSSSSGHSTQWGPDTQYF
18 TRBJ1-3 TRBV7-9 CASSLNSPGQGAGNTIYF
16 TRBJ2-7 TRBV10-1 CASSDGGGPNIYEQYF
14 TRBJ2-7 TRBV5-1 CASSLAAGDYEQYF
16 TRBJ2-1 TRBV7-8 CASSLVGPGILNEQFF
16 TRBJ2-1 TRBV11-3 CASSPRQGLGYNEQFF
15 TRBJ1-1 TRBV5-5 CASSLFGHMNTEAFF
14 TRBJ1-1 TRBV5-4 CASSIGTGILEAFF
13 TRBJ1-5 TRBV6-1 CASSEMSQEPQHF
18 TRBJ1-6 TRBV19 CASSSTFRQGAGNSPLHF
16 TRBJ2-7 TRBV4-3 CASSQALGTGVYEQYF
19 TRBJ1-6 TRBV5-1 CASSLADRGGQGRFSPLHF
16 TRBJ2-1 TRBV28 CASGQQGLAGDAEQFF
15 TRBJ1-1 TRBV7-2 CASSTRQGARTEAFF
13 TRBJ1-5 TRBV19 CASRRQSNQPQHF
14 TRBJ1-1 TRBV7-3 CASRRGLGDTEAFF
16 TRBJ2-1 TRBV11-3 CASSPRGGSSYNEQFF
15 TRBJ1-1 TRBV9 CASSVVLLSNTEAFF
14 . TRBV25-1 CASSEWGEPGEQYF
16 TRBJ1-5 TRBV7-8 CASSLFYGTSIQPQHF
14 TRBJ2-3 TRBV25-1 CASSEVRDTDTQYF
15 TRBJ2-3 TRBV7-2 CASSSGWGGTDTQYF
17 TRBJ2-7 TRBV4-3 CASSQDPTSGTSYEQYF
14 TRBJ2-7 TRBV5-5 CASSFGQGNYEQYF
16 TRBJ2-2 TRBV5-6 CASSLILIAGSGELFF
15 TRBJ1-3 TRBV7-2 CASSSRQGAGNTIYF
13 TRBJ1-2 TRBV5-4 CASSLDRVTGYTF
13 TRBJ2-7 TRBV6-5 CASKRTSEYEQYF
16 TRBJ2-2 TRBV5-1 CASSTTSGGNTGELFF
13 TRBJ2-5 TRBV7-9 CASSYSVQETQYF
12 TRBJ2-3 TRBV29-1 CSVAGVWDTQYF